This T cell receptor (beta chain) was recorded in a study of T cell responses to AZD1222 COVID-19 vaccine. The table lists this clone with a few counts. Antigen: not known. V was clipped by 6 bases and J by 6 bases, with 15 bases between them. Germline lookup yields CDR1 MNHEY and CDR2 SMNVEV (reference sequence). The CDR3 totals 13 residues. The table came from immunoSEQ multiplex PCR; TCRdb's copy has only in-frame clones and leaves some out. The table shows 90,000 to 120,000 clones, with roughly 87% occurring only once. Findings and caveats of the study: None of the repertoires were sampled until the peak T cell response had passed. Mapped onto spike, vaccine-associated CD4 TCRs spanned it and were dominant at 160-218 and 743-854. In the spike-specific TCR repertoire, nearly half reportedly target unmutated variant regions. It should be noted that donors were predominantly white British and more often female, and clonal diversity was possibly underestimated.

This receptor was obtained from an adult who received the AZD1222 COVID-19 vaccine. The sample here was peripheral blood, taken 28 days after the second AZD1222 dose. V usage is TRBV27 and J usage is TRBJ2-7, with TRBD1 as a possible D gene (5 bases). The CDR3 here is CASSPDSVREQYF. Here the CDR3 DNA reads TGTGCCAGCAGCCCTGACAGCGTTCGCGAGCAGTACTTC.